The entry that follows covers one T cell receptor (beta chain) sequence. Regarding time point: peripheral blood 6 weeks after treatment start. Patients suffered from locally advanced or metastatic urothelial carcinoma. The data stem from a study of PD-L1 blockade in urothelial cancer. At the level of the study: Analyses used blood from 3 weeks (second dose) and 6 weeks after treatment start.

TCRdb keeps only in-frame clones here, not all; method: immunoSEQ multiplex PCR. The table has 100,000 to 150,000 clones, roughly 83% seen once; the top ten hold 2% to 3%. The V and J ends lost 4 bases and 0 bases respectively, with 13 bases between them. Germline CDR1 reads MNHEY; CDR2 reads SMNVEV (reference sequence). CDR3 length equals 16 residues. Sequences were derived from PBMCs, sampled around atezolizumab (anti-PD-L1) treatment. V is TRBV27 and J is TRBJ2-1; D possibly corresponds to TRBD2 (6 bases). The receptor was derived from a man in his forties or fifties with urothelial cancer. CDR3 protein: CASSYTPAGSYNEQFF. The CDR3 DNA reads TGTGCCAGCAGTTATACCCCAGCGGGCTCCTACAATGAGCAGTTCTTC.